This T cell receptor beta chain was observed in a study of shared clonotypes between healthy human individuals. Background on the study: Donors, aged 18 to 49, were a couple of women and a few men.

Study-wide findings and caveats: Incompleteness in sorted-subset sequencing, despite large depth, was shown by rarefaction.

TCRdb keeps only in-frame clones here, not all; method: immunoSEQ multiplex PCR. This table has approximately 1.5 million clones, less than 99% appearing once. This clone showed up just once. Its antigen is currently unknown. Other DNA sequences of this sample code for an identical CDR3. Germline CDR1 and CDR2: SGDLS and YYNGEE. V lost 4 bases and J lost 5; bases outside the gene matches: 4. The CDR3 has 14 amino acids. The source is a man in his thirties or forties in good health. The chain has TRBV9 and TRBJ2-1; 9 nucleotides agree with TRBD1. The sequenced sample was naive CD4+ T cells sorted from blood. As for subset: CD45RA+ positively selected. The CDR3 here is CASSKGQGNNEQFF. The CDR3 DNA reads TGTGCCAGCAGCAAGGGACAGGGTAACAATGAGCAGTTCTTC.